The sequence of this T cell receptor beta chain was determined in a study of T cell repertoires in cytomegalovirus infection (dated by TCRdb to about 2019). Broadly, across the study: Recently identified HLA-C-restricted CMV epitopes, whose presentation resists viral immunomodulation, were targeted by peptide stimulations together with well-studied HLA-B-restricted epitopes. The HLA type of each donor mattered for the analysis, because public TCR beta signatures pointed to carriage of CMV infection along with the matching HLA type. Overall study outcomes, separate from this receptor: In the ex vivo response, HLA-C-restricted CMV-specific TCR beta clonotypes were dominant, and in two of eight donors the single most frequent clonotype came from this HLA-C-restricted group. Cumulative frequency of public TCR beta family members discriminated carriers of CMV infection plus the relevant HLA type in this cohort and an independent roughly 330-donor cohort.

V is clipped by 0 bases and J by 3 bases, and the sequence between their germline boundaries is 3 bases long. The germline V gene encodes CDR1 WNHNN and CDR2 SYGVQD (reference sequence). The CDR3 runs 13 amino acids, cysteine and phenylalanine included. Left in the record is the CDR3 DNA by itself, 39 bases read in frame from the first base. This clonotype was seen ten or more times. Its antigen target is currently unknown. No per-base quality is available; no much larger clone lies one base away. TCRdb records Illumina HiSeq 1500 as the sequencer. TCRdb reanalyzed the raw reads on its own, using fastp at Q25 for trimming and MiXCR for clone calling, and kept in-frame beta chains. A single entry per CDR3 protein holds the most common genes and DNA from its merged rows. Within this sample are roughly 280,000 distinct CDR3 sequences, with 22% of them counted one time only. The top ten clones comprise roughly 20% of the sample.

The sample's treatment or condition, from its label and the paper: in vitro stimulation with specific CMV peptide epitopes to enrich CMV-specific T cells. This clonotype was obtained from a human donor in good health (CMV status not recorded). Some clones in this sample may be carry-over from other donors' samples. Recombination linked TRBV10-1 to TRBJ2-1; no D gene call is confident. The sequences come from cultured PBMCs, collected from culture after CMV antigen stimulation. The CDR3 amino acid sequence is: CASSESYYNEQFF. At the DNA level, the sequence is TGCGCCAGCAGTGAGTCCTACTACAATGAGCAGTTCTTC.